The sequence of this T cell receptor beta chain was determined in a study of blood T cells in healthy people across ages. The donors, aged 6 to 90, were healthy Caucasians from Russia. Samples each had at least 5 micrograms of total RNA extracted. This clonotype was detected ten times or more. The authors ran a second PCR of about 6 to 11 cycles using a sample-barcoded 5' primer and a J-beta primer mix. Researchers report that each sample yielded at least 3 million CDR3-containing paired-end reads. MiXCR, run by TCRdb on the 5' RACE reads, gives a single entry per CDR3 protein. There are about 640,000 distinct CDR3 sequences in the sample; around 31% occur only once, and approximately 14% lies in the top ten. The receptor comes from a woman older than 75 in good health. Sequences were obtained from blood.

The DNA of the CDR3 is TGTGCCAGCAGTGCCGGTTCCTACGAGCAGTACTTC. Protein sequence: CASSAGSYEQYF. V usage is TRBV6-1 and J usage is TRBJ2-7, with D unclear. CDR1 and CDR2 from the germline V gene are MNHNS and SASEGT. This CDR3 is 12 amino acids long. Trimming took off 4 bases at V and 1 base at J, with 5 bases between the two ends.